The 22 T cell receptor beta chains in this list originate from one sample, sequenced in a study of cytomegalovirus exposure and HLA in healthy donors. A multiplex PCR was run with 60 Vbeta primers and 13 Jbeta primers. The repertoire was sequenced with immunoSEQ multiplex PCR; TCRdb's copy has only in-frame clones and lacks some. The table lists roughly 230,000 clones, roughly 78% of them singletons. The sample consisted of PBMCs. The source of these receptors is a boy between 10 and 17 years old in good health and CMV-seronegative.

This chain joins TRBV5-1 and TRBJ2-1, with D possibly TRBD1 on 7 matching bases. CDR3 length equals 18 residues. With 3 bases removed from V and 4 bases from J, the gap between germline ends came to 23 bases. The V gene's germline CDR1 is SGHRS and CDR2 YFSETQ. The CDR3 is CASSSVRGAKPSYNEQFF. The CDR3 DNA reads TGCGCCAGCAGCTCCGTCAGGGGGGCCAAACCTTCGTACAATGAGCAGTTCTTC. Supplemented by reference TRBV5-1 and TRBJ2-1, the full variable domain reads KAGVTQTPRYLIKTRGQQVTLSCSPISGHRSVSWYQQTPGQGLQFLFEYFSETQRNKGNFPGRFSGRQFSNSRSEMNVSTLELGDSALYLCASSSVRGAKPSYNEQFFGPGTRLTVL.

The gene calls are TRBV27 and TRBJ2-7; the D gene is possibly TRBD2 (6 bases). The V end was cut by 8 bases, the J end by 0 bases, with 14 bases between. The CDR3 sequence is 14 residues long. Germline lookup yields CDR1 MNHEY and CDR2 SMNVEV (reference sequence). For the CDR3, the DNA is TGTGCCAGCCGGAGGGTAGCGAGCTCCTACGAGCAGTACTTC. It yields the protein CASRRVASSYEQYF.

The CDR3 loop is CATKRTTGATNEKLFF. Here the CDR3 DNA reads TGTGCCACCAAGAGGACCACAGGGGCCACTAATGAAAAACTGTTTTTT. V gene TRBV5-4 combines with J gene TRBJ1-4; TRBD1 matches 7 bases. CDR1 SGHNT and CDR2 YYREEE come from the germline V gene (reference sequence). This CDR3 has 16 residues. The V segment lost 9 bases and the J segment 2 bases; nucleotides outside the gene matches: 13.

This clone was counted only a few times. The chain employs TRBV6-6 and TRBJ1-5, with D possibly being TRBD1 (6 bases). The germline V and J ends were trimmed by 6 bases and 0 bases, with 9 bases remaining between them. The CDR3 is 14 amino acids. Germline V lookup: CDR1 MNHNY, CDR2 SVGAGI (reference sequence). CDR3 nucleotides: TGTGCCAGCAGCAGACAGGTTAGCAATCAGCCCCAGCATTTT. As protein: CASSRQVSNQPQHF.

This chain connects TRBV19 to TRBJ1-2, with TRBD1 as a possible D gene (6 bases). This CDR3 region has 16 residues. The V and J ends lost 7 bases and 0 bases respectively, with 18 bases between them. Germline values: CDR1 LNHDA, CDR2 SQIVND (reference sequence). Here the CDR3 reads CASTPTGNVANYGYTF. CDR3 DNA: TGTGCCAGTACCCCCACAGGGAATGTCGCTAACTATGGCTACACCTTC. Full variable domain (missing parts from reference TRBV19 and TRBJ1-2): DGGITQSPKYLFRKEGQNVTLSCEQNLNHDAMYWYRQDPGQGLRLIYYSQIVNDFQKGDIAEGYSVSREKKESFPLTVTSAQKNPTAFYLCASTPTGNVANYGYTFGSGTRLTVV.

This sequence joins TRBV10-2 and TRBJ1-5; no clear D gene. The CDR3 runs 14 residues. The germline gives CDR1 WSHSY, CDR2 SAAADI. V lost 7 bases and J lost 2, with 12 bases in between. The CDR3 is CASTLVGGNQPQHF. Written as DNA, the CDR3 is TGCGCCAGCACTTTGGTCGGGGGCAATCAGCCCCAGCATTTT.

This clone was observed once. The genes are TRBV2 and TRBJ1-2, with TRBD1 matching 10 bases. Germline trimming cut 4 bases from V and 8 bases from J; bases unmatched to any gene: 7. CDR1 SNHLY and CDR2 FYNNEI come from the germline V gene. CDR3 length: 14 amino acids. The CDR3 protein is CASSAGQGTGGYTF. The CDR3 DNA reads TGTGCCAGCAGTGCGGGACAGGGGACGGGGGGCTACACCTTC.

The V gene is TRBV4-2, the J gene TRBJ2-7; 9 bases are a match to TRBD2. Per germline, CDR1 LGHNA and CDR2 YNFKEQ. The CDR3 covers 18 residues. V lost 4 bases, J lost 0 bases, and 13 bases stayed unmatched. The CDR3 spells CASSLAVQRGVPSYEQYF. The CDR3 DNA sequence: TGTGCCAGCAGCCTAGCGGTCCAGCGGGGGGTCCCCTCCTACGAGCAGTACTTC.

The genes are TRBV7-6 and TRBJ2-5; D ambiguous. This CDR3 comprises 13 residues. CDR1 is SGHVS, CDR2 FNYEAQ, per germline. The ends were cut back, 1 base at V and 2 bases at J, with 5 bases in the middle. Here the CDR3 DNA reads TGTGCCAGCAGCTTAGTCCGGCAAGAGACCCAGTACTTC. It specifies CASSLVRQETQYF.

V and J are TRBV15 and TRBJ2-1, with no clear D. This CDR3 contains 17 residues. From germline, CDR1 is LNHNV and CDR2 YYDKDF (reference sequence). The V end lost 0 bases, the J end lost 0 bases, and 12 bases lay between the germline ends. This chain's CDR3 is CATSREAGLSSYNEQFF. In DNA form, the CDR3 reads TGTGCCACCAGCAGAGAGGCCGGGTTAAGCTCCTACAATGAGCAGTTCTTC.

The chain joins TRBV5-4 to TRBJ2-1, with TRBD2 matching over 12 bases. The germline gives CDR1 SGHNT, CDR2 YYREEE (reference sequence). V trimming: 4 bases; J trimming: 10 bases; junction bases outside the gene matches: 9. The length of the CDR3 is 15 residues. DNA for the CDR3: TGTGCCAGCAGCCACGTGACTAGCGGGAGTGGCGAGCAGTTCTTC. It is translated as CASSHVTSGSGEQFF. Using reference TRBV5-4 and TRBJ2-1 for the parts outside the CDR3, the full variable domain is ETGVTQSPTHLIKTRGQQVTLRCSSQSGHNTVSWYQQALGQGPQFIFQYYREEENGRGNFPPRFSGLQFPNYSSELNVNALELDDSALYLCASSHVTSGSGEQFFGPGTRLTVL.

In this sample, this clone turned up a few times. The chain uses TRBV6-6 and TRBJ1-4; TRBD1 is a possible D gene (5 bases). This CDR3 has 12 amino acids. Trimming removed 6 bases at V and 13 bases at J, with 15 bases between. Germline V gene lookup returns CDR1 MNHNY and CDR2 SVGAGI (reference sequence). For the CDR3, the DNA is TGTGCCAGCAGCCCTTCGGACACGGCACTGTTTTTT. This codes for CASSPSDTALFF.

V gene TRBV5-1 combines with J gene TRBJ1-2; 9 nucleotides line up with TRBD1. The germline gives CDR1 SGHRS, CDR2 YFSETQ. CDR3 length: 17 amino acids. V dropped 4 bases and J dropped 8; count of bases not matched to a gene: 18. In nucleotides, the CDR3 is TGCGCCAGCAGCCAAAGTCCCGGGACAGGGCCGTATGCAGGCTACACCTTC. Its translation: CASSQSPGTGPYAGYTF.

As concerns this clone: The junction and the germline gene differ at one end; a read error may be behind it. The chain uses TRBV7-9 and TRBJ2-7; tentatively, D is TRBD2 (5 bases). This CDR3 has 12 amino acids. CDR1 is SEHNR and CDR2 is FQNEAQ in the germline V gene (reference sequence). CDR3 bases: TGTTCCAGCAGGACTGGGAGTAGCGAGCAGTACTTC. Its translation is CSSRTGSSEQYF.

CDR3 protein: CAWGQGVAGYTF. In nucleotides, the CDR3 is TGTGCCTGGGGACAGGGAGTCGCGGGCTACACCTTC. The chain uses TRBV30 and TRBJ1-2; 8 bases line up with TRBD1. The CDR3 is made up of 12 amino acids. Germline V gene data show CDR1 as GTSNPN and CDR2 as SVGIG (reference sequence). The V gene end was trimmed by 5 bases and the J gene end by 8 bases; junction bases not matched to a gene: 7.

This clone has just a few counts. CDR3 sequence: CASSWGSGGANTEAFF. The CDR3 nucleotides are TGCGCCAGCAGCTGGGGGTCAGGGGGCGCGAACACTGAAGCTTTCTTT. The J gene is TRBJ1-1, the V gene TRBV5-1; 8 nucleotides match TRBD1. Germline V gene lookup returns CDR1 SGHRS and CDR2 YFSETQ. This CDR3 spans 16 amino acids. V lost 3 bases, J lost 1 base, and 8 bases stayed unmatched.

The CDR3 spells CAISSDRGYTEAFF. The CDR3 nucleotides are TGTGCCATCAGTTCAGACAGGGGGTACACTGAAGCTTTCTTT. V and J are TRBV10-3 and TRBJ1-1, with TRBD1 matching 9 bases. The CDR3 totals 14 residues. CDR1 is ENHRY and CDR2 is SYGVKD in the germline V gene. The junction had 4 bases not matched to a gene; V was cut back by 5 bases and J by 3 bases.

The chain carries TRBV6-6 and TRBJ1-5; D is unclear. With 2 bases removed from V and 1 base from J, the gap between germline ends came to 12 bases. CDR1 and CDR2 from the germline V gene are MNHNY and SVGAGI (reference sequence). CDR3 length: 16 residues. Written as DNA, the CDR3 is TGTGCCAGCAGTTACGCTTCAACCAGGAGCAATCAGCCCCAGCATTTT. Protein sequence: CASSYASTRSNQPQHF.

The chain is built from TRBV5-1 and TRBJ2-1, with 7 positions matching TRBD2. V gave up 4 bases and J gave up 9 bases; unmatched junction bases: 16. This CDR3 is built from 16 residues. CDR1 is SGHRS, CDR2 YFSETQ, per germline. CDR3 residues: CASSPDRASGTGEQFF. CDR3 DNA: TGCGCCAGCAGCCCAGATCGGGCTAGCGGAACGGGTGAGCAGTTCTTC.

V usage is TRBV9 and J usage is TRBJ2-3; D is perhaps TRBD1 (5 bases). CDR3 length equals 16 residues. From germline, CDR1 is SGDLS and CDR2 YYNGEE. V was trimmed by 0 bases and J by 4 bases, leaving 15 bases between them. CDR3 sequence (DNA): TGTGCCAGCAGCGTAGGGCAGGGCGAAGGTTCAGATACGCAGTATTTT. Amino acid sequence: CASSVGQGEGSDTQYF.

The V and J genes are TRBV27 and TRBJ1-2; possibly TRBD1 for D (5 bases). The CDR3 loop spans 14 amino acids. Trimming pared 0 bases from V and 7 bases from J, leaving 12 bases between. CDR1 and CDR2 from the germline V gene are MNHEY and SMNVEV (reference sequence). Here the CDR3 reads CASSLSGGAAGYTF. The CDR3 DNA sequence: TGTGCCAGCAGTTTATCAGGAGGGGCGGCTGGCTACACCTTC.

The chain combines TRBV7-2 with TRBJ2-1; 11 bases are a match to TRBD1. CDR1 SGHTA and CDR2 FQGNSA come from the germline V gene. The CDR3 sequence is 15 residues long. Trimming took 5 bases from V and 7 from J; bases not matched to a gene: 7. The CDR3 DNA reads TGTGCCAGCAGCCGTCCGGGACAGGGGGTGAATGAGCAGTTCTTC. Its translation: CASSRPGQGVNEQFF. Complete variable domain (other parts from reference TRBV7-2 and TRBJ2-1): GAGVSQSPSNKVTEKGKDVELRCDPISGHTALYWYRQSLGQGLEFLIYFQGNSAPDKSGLPSDRFSAERTGGSVSTLTIQRTQQEDSAVYLCASSRPGQGVNEQFFGPGTRLTVL.